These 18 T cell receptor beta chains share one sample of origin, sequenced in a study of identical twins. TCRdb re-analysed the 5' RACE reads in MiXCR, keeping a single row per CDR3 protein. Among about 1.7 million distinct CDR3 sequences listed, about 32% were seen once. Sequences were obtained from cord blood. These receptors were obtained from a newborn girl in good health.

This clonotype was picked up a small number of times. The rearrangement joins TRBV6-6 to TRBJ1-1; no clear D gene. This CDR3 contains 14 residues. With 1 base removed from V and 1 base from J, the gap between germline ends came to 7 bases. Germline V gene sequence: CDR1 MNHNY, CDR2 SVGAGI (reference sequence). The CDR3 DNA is TGTGCCAGCAGTTACTGGGGTTCGAACACTGAAGCTTTCTTT. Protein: CASSYWGSNTEAFF.

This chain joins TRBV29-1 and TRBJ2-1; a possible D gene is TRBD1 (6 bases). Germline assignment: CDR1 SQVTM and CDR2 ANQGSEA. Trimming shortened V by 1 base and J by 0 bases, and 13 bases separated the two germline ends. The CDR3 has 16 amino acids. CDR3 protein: CSVEGKDSLSYNEQFF. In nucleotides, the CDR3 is TGCAGCGTTGAAGGGAAGGACAGTCTCTCCTACAATGAGCAGTTCTTC.

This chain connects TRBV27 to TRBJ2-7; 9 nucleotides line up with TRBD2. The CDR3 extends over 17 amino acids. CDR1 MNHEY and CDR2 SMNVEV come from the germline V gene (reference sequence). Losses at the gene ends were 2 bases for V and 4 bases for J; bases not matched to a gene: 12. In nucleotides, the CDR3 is TGTGCCAGCAGTTTACTGGGAGCGGGGGGCCTGGTTTACGAGCAGTACTTC. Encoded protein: CASSLLGAGGLVYEQYF.

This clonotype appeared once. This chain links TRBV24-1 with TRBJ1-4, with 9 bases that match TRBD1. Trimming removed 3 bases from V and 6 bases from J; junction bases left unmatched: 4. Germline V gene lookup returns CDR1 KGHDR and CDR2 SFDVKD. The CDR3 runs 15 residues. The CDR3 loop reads CATSDPGQGYEKLFF. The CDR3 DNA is TGTGCCACCAGTGATCCGGGACAGGGCTATGAAAAACTGTTTTTT.

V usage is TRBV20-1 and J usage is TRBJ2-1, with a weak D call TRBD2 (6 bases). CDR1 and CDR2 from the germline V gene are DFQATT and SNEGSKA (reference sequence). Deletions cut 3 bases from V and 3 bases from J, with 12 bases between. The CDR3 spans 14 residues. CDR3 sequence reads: CSASGTPDYNEQFF. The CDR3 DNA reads TGCAGTGCTAGCGGGACTCCAGACTACAATGAGCAGTTCTTC.

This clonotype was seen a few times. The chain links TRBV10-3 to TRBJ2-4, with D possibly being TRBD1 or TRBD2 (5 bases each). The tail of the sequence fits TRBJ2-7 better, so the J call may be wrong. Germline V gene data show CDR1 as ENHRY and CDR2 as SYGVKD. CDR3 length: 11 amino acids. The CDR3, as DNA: TGTGCCATCAGGGGACGGTACGAGCAGTACTTC. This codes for CAIRGRYEQYF.

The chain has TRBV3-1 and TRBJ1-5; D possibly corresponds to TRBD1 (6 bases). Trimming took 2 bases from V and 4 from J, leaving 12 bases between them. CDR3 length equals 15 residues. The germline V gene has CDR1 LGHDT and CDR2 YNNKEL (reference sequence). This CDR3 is CASSQSYRANQPQHF. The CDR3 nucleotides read TGTGCCAGCAGCCAATCGTACAGGGCTAATCAGCCCCAGCATTTT. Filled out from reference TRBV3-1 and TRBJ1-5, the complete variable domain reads DTAVSQTPKYLVTQMGNDKSIKCEQNLGHDTMYWYKQDSKKFLKIMFSYNNKELIINETVPNRFSPKSPDKAHLNLHINSLELGDSAVYFCASSQSYRANQPQHFGDGTRLSIL.

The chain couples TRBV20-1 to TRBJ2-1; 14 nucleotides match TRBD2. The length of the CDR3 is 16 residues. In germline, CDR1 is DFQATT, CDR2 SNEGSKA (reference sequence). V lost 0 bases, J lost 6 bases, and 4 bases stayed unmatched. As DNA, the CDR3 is TGCAGTGCTAGAGATCGACTAGCGGGGGGGCGCAATGAGCAGTTCTTC. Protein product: CSARDRLAGGRNEQFF.

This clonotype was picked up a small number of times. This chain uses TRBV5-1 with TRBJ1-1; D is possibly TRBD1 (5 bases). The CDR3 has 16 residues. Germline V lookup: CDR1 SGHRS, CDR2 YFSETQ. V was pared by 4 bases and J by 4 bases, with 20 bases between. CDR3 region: CASSSQRPGHLTEAFF. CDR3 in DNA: TGCGCCAGCAGCAGCCAGCGCCCAGGACACCTCACTGAAGCTTTCTTT. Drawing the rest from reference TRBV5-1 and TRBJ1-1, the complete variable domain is KAGVTQTPRYLIKTRGQQVTLSCSPISGHRSVSWYQQTPGQGLQFLFEYFSETQRNKGNFPGRFSGRQFSNSRSEMNVSTLELGDSALYLCASSSQRPGHLTEAFFGQGTRLTVV.

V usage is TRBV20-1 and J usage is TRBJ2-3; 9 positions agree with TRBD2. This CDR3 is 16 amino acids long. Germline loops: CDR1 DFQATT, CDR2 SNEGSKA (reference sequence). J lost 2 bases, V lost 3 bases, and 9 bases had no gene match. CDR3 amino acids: CSASISGSGNTDTQYF. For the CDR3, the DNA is TGCAGTGCTAGTATTAGCGGGAGTGGGAACACAGATACGCAGTATTTT.

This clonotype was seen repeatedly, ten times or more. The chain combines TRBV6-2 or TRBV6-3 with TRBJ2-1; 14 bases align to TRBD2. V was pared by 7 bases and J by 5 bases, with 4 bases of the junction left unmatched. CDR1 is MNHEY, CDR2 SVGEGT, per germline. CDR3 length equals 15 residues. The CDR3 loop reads CASNRGLAGDNEQFF. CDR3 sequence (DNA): TGTGCCAGCAACAGGGGACTAGCGGGAGACAATGAGCAGTTCTTC.

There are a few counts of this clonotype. Here the CDR3 reads CASSVQGGVNNEQFF. For the CDR3, the DNA is TGTGCCAGCAGCGTCCAGGGTGGTGTTAACAATGAGCAGTTCTTC. This chain links TRBV12-3 or TRBV12-4 with TRBJ2-1; tentative D call: TRBD1 (5 bases). The CDR3 is 15 residues long. V lost 6 bases and J lost 5, with 17 bases in between.

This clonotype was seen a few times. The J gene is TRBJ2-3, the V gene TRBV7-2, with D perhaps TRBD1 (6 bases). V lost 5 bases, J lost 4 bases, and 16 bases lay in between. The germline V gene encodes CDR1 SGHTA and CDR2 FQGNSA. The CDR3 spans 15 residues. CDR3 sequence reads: CASSAYASGADTQYF. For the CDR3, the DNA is TGTGCCAGCAGCGCCTACGCGTCAGGGGCAGATACGCAGTATTTT.

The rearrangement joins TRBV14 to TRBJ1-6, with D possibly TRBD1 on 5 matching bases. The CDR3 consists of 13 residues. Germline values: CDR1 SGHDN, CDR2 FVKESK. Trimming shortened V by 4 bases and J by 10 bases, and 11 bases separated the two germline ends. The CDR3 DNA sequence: TGTGCCAGCAGCCGAGGAGGGGTCTCACCCCTCCACTTT. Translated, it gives CASSRGGVSPLHF. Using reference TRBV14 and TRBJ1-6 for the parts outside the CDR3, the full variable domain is EAGVTQFPSHSVIEKGQTVTLRCDPISGHDNLYWYRRVMGKEIKFLLHFVKESKQDESGMPNNRFLAERTGGTYSTLKVQPAELEDSGVYFCASSRGGVSPLHFGNGTRLTVT.

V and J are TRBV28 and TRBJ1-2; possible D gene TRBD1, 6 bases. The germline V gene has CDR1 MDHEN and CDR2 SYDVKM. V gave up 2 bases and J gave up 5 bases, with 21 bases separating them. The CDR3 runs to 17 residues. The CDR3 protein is CASSLVPGATLGYGYTF. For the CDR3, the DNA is TGTGCCAGCAGTTTAGTTCCAGGGGCGACCTTGGGGTATGGCTACACCTTC.

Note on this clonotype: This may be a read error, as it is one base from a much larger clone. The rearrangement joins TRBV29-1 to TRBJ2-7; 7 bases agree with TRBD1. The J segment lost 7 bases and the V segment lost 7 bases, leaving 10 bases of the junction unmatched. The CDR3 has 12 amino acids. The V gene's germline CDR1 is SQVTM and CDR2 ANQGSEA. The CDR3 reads CSGERTGYEQYF. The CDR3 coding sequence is TGCAGCGGTGAGAGGACAGGCTATGAGCAGTACTTC.

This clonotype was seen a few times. The CDR3 is CASSPQRLARDTDTQYF. DNA of the CDR3: TGCGCCAGCAGCCCCCAGAGACTAGCGCGTGACACAGATACGCAGTATTTT. The V call is TRBV4-1, the J call TRBJ2-3, with 8 bases that match TRBD2. Looked up from germline, CDR1 is MGHRA and CDR2 is YSYEKL. The CDR3 runs to 17 residues. The junction had 11 bases not matched to a gene; V was cut back by 4 bases and J by 2 bases.

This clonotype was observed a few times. As DNA, the CDR3 is TGTGCCAGCAGCCCTCGACAGGGATCGGCAAATTATGGCTACACCTTC. As protein: CASSPRQGSANYGYTF. The chain carries TRBV7-9 and TRBJ1-2; 7 bases are a match to TRBD1. Trimming cost V 5 bases and J 5 bases; bases outside gene matches: 14. Per the germline V gene, CDR1 is SEHNR and CDR2 is FQNEAQ (reference sequence). The CDR3 totals 16 residues.